The rows below give T cell receptor beta chains drawn from one sample of a study of PD-L1 blockade in urothelial cancer. The assay was immunoSEQ multiplex PCR, and TCRdb's table has in-frame clones only and misses some. The table includes 70,000 to 75,000 clones, around 80% detected once. The sample consisted of PBMCs, taken around atezolizumab (anti-PD-L1) treatment. The receptors here all came from an older man with urothelial cancer. The CDR3 runs from the conserved cysteine through the conserved F or W. The D gene is left open where the match is weak. Clone size appears in some rows only: once, few, many, or a class for an expanded clone.

d_call j_call clone_size v_call cdr3_nt cdr3_aa
TRBD2 TRBJ2-1 - TRBV5-1 TGCGCCAGCAGCTTGGAACTAGCGGGATTGTACAATGAGCAGTTCTTC CASSLELAGLYNEQFF
- TRBJ1-2 - TRBV7-9 TGTGCCAGCAGCCGCGCAGGGGTCGATGGCTACACCTTC CASSRAGVDGYTF
TRBD1 TRBJ1-1 - TRBV28 TGTGCCAGCAGTTTAGGGGTGGGACAGCTAACGACGGCTTTCTTT CASSLGVGQLTTAFF
TRBD1 TRBJ1-4 - TRBV27 TGTGCCAGCAGTTTACGATCGGCGGCAGGGGGCATAGGGGAAAAACTGTTTTTT CASSLRSAAGGIGEKLFF
TRBD1 TRBJ2-7 - TRBV6-5 TGTGCCAGCAGCCCCCTCGGCAGGGGGCCACCCGAGCAGTACTTC CASSPLGRGPPEQYF
- TRBJ1-1 few TRBV6-6 TGTGCCAGCAGGGGGTGGAGGGGCGCTGAAGCTTTCTTT CASRGWRGAEAFF
TRBD2 TRBJ2-1 - TRBV2 TGTGCCAGCAGGAACACCGGACTAGCGGGGAGTATGGAGTTCTTC CASRNTGLAGSMEFF
TRBD1 TRBJ1-5 - TRBV27 TGTGCCAGCAGTTTCCGACAGGGCCATCAGCCCCAGCATTTT CASSFRQGHQPQHF
TRBD1 TRBJ1-1 - TRBV5-1 TGCGCCAGCAGCTTTTGGACAGGGAGCACTGAAGCTTTCTTT CASSFWTGSTEAFF
TRBD2 TRBJ2-1 once TRBV6-1 TGTGCCAGCAGAACGGGGGGCTCCTACAATGAGCAGTTCTTC CASRTGGSYNEQFF
TRBD2 TRBJ2-1 - TRBV4-1 TGCGCCAGCAGCCAAATTTCGGGACTAGCGGACAATGAGCAGTTCTTC CASSQISGLADNEQFF
- TRBJ2-2 few TRBV19 TGTGCCATCCTCGTCCGGGGTGAGGGCTCTGCCGGGGAGCTGTTTTTT CAILVRGEGSAGELFF
- TRBJ2-1 few TRBV19 TGTGCCAGTAGTATGGGGCCTAGCGTGCAGTTCTTC CASSMGPSVQFF
- TRBJ1-4 - TRBV27 TGTGCCAGCAGTTTATCGCTTATAGCTAATGAAAAACTGTTTTTT CASSLSLIANEKLFF